This T cell receptor (beta chain) is drawn from a study of OX40 agonist ivuxolimab in advanced cancers. Study overall: Patients enrolled in dose escalation were diagnosed with hepatocellular carcinoma, melanoma, renal cell or head and neck cancer.

CDR1 is SGHRS and CDR2 is YFSETQ in the germline V gene. V was clipped by 6 bases and J by 5 bases, with 9 bases between them. CDR3 length: 11 amino acids. Using immunoSEQ multiplex PCR, the repertoire was profiled, and TCRdb retains in-frame clones only, with some absent. Of about 60,000 clones listed, 86% are singletons. About this clone itself: Its antigen is unidentified.

Study findings and constraints: Clones of CD4+ and CD8+ blood T cells grew by week 6 at doses of 0.1 to 3.0 mg/kg.

The receptor was isolated from an adult with an advanced solid tumor such as melanoma, head and neck, liver or kidney cancer. The sequencing used CD4+ or CD8+ T cells sorted from blood, collected in a trial of the OX40 agonist ivuxolimab. The chain uses TRBV5-1 and TRBJ2-7; no clear D. The CDR3 protein is CASNFEDEQYF. The CDR3 nucleotides are TGCGCCAGCAACTTTGAGGACGAGCAGTACTTC.